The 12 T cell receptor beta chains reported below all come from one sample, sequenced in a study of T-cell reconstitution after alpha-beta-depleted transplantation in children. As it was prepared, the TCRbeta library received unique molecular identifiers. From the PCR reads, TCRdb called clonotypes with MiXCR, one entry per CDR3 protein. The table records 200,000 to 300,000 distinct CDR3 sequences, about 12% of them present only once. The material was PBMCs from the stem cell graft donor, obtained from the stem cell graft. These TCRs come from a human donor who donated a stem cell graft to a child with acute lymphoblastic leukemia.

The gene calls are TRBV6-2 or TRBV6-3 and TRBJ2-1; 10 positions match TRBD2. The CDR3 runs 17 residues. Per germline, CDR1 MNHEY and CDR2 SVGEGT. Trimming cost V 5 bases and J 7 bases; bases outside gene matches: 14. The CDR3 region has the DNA TGTGCCAGCAGTGAGGCTAGCGGGAGAATAGTTAGAAATGAGCAGTTCTTC. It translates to CASSEASGRIVRNEQFF.

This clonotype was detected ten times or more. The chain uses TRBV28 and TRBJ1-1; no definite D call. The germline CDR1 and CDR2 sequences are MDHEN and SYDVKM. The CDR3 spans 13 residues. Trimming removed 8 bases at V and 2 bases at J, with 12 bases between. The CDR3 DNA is TGTGCCAGCCACGAGGTTTTAAACACTGAAGCTTTCTTT. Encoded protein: CASHEVLNTEAFF.

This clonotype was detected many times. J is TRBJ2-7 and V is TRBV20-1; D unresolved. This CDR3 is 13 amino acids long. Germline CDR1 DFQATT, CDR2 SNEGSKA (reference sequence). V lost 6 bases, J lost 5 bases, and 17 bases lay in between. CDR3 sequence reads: CSAYFKLPHEQYF. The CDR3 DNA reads TGCAGTGCGTACTTTAAGTTACCTCACGAGCAGTACTTC.

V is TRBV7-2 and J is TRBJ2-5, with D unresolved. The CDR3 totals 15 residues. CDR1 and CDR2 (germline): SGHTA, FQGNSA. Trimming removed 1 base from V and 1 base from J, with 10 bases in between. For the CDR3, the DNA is TGTGCCAGCAGCTTAGTCGTCAGCTTCCAAGAGACCCAGTACTTC. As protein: CASSLVVSFQETQYF.

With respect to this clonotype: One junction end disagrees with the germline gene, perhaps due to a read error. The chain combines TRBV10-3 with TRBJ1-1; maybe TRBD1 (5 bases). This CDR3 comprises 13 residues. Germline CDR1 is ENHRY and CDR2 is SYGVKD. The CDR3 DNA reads TGTGCCATCAGTCAGGCCGAGGGGACTGAAGCTTTCTTC. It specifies CAISQAEGTEAFF.

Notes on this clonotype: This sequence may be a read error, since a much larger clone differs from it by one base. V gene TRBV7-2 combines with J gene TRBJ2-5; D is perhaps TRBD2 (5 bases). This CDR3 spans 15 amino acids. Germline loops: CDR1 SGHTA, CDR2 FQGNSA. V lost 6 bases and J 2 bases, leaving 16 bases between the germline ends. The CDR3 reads CASSLAWRFQETQYF. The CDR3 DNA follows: TGTGCCAGCAGTTTGGCATGGAGGTTTCAAGAGACCCAGTACTTC.

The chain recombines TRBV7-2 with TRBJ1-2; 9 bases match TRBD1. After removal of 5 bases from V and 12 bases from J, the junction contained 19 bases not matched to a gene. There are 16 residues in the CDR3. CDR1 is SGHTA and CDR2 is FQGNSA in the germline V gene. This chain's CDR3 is CASSPGGALDRGQDTF. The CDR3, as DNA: TGTGCCAGCAGCCCAGGGGGGGCACTGGACAGGGGACAGGACACCTTC.

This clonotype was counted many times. The CDR3 coding sequence is TGCGCCAGCAGCTTGTACTTTGGAGCTAATGAAAAACTGTTTTTT. Amino acids: CASSLYFGANEKLFF. The rearrangement uses TRBV5-1 and TRBJ1-4; no clear D gene. The V and J ends lost 1 base and 3 bases respectively, with 10 bases between them. Germline assignment: CDR1 SGHRS and CDR2 YFSETQ. The CDR3 is 15 amino acids.

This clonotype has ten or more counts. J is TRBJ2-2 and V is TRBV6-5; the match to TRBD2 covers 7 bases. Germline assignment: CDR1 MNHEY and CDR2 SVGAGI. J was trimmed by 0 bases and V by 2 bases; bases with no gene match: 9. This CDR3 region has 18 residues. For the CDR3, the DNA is TGTGCCAGCAGTTACGCCTTCGGGCTAGCGGCGAACACCGGGGAGCTGTTTTTT. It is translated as CASSYAFGLAANTGELFF.

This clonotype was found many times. CDR3 sequence reads: CAISPGLAGETYNEQFF. CDR3 bases: TGTGCCATCAGTCCTGGACTAGCGGGGGAAACCTACAATGAGCAGTTCTTC. The chain carries TRBV10-3 and TRBJ2-1, with 13 nucleotides matching TRBD2. J lost 2 bases, V lost 5 bases, and 6 bases had no gene match. This CDR3 is built from 17 residues. Germline CDR1 reads ENHRY; CDR2 reads SYGVKD.

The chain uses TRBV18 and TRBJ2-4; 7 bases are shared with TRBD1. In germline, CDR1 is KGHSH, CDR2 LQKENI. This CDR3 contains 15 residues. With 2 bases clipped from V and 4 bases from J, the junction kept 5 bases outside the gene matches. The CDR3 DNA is TGTGCCAGCTCACCAGTCGGGACAGTTAAAAACATTCAGTACTTC. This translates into CASSPVGTVKNIQYF.

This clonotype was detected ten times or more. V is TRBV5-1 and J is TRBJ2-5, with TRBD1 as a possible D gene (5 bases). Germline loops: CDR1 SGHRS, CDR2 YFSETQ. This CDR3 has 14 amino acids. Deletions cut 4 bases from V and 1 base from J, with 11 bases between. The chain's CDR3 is CASSATVPQETQYF. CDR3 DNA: TGCGCCAGCAGCGCGACAGTCCCCCAAGAGACCCAGTACTTC.